The T cell receptor beta chain described here comes from a study of shared clonotypes between healthy human individuals. Method: immunoSEQ multiplex PCR; TCRdb's copy keeps in-frame clones and lacks some. The data contain about 500,000 clones, roughly four fifths of them singletons. CDR3 length equals 14 residues. Germline V gene sequence: CDR1 SQVTM, CDR2 ANQGSEA. V lost 5 bases and J lost 3; bases outside the gene matches: 5. This sequence was found in a woman in her 40s in good health. Some clones in this sample may be carry-over from other donors' samples. Sequencing was done on a sample of PBMCs. The chain couples TRBV29-1 to TRBJ2-1, with 9 bases matching TRBD1. CDR3 amino acids: CSVTRQGVYNEQFF. The CDR3 DNA reads TGCAGCGTTACACGACAGGGGGTCTACAATGAGCAGTTCTTC.